This T cell receptor (beta chain) was recovered during a study of blood T cell repertoires in COVID-19. Study details: Sources were T cells, B-cell-depleted T cells, or PBMCs; the material itself was cDNA or gDNA.

Generated by immunoSEQ multiplex PCR, the TCRdb table keeps only in-frame clones and is missing some. Among about 380,000 clones, roughly 86% were seen once, and the ten largest hold 1.3%. The CDR3 spans 12 residues. Germline CDR1 reads MRHNA; CDR2 reads SNTAGT. Trimming left V 2 bases short and J 8 bases short, with 9 bases between. V usage is TRBV6-4 and J usage is TRBJ1-2, with D perhaps TRBD1 (5 bases). The clonotype originates from a man under 40 who had recovered from COVID-19. The sequenced sample was PBMCs or T cells enriched from blood (not recorded which). The CDR3 DNA reads as TGTGCCAGCAGTGACCTGGGGCAAGGCTACACCTTC. As protein: CASSDLGQGYTF.